The 10 T cell receptor beta chains reported below all come from one sample, sequenced in a study of human T cells and chemical hapten exposure. Noted time point: patch test 2, 6 weeks after DPC sensitization. As to treatment: therapeutic diphenylcyclopropenone sensitization with weekly scalp DPC. In TCRdb, the RACE reads were re-called with MiXCR into one record per CDR3 protein. The table has some 99,000 distinct CDR3 sequences, roughly a tenth seen once; the top ten hold 3% to 4%. This specimen was whole blood, taken in connection with sensitization to the hapten diphenylcyclopropenone (DPC). The receptor set was obtained from a woman aged 35 to 49 with alopecia areata. Some clones in this sample may be carry-over from other donors' samples.

The rearrangement joins TRBV5-1 to TRBJ2-7, with D possibly TRBD2 on 5 matching bases. The CDR3 length is 14 residues. Germline V gene sequence: CDR1 SGHRS, CDR2 YFSETQ. V lost 0 bases and J lost 3, with 10 bases in between. The CDR3 DNA reads as TGCGCCAGCAGCTTGGCCGACGCGGGCTACGAGCAGTACTTC. Its protein is CASSLADAGYEQYF. Full variable domain (rest looked up from reference TRBV5-1 and TRBJ2-7): KAGVTQTPRYLIKTRGQQVTLSCSPISGHRSVSWYQQTPGQGLQFLFEYFSETQRNKGNFPGRFSGRQFSNSRSEMNVSTLELGDSALYLCASSLADAGYEQYFGPGTRLTVT.

This clonotype has at least ten counts. The gene calls are TRBV6-5 and TRBJ1-1, with D unclear. Germline V gene data show CDR1 as MNHEY and CDR2 as SVGAGI. The CDR3 runs 14 residues. V was shortened by 5 bases and J by 1 base, with 11 bases between the two germline ends. In DNA form, the CDR3 reads TGTGCCAGCAGTACCGACTACAGGAACACTGAAGCTTTCTTT. It is translated as CASSTDYRNTEAFF.

This clonotype has more than one count but fewer than ten. This rearrangement joins TRBV19 to TRBJ1-5; D is possibly TRBD1 (5 bases). The CDR3 length is 18 residues. Germline V gives CDR1 LNHDA, CDR2 SQIVND (reference sequence). Trimming shortened V by 11 bases and J by 0 bases, and 26 bases separated the two germline ends. The CDR3 reads CAGAAERGEGNSNQPQHF. CDR3 DNA sequence: TGTGCCGGCGCCGCAGAGAGGGGCGAGGGGAATAGCAATCAGCCCCAGCATTTT.

This clonotype was seen a handful of times. The chain links TRBV27 to TRBJ1-6; D call uncertain. The CDR3 is 13 amino acids. Trimming took off 2 bases at V and 6 bases at J, with 5 bases between the two ends. Germline values: CDR1 MNHEY, CDR2 SMNVEV (reference sequence). The CDR3 is CASSLSRNSPLHF. The CDR3 DNA is TGTGCCAGCAGTTTAAGTCGTAATTCACCCCTCCACTTT.

A few counts support this clonotype. This chain connects TRBV7-2 to TRBJ1-5; 7 nucleotides align to TRBD1. V lost 5 bases, J lost 6 bases, and 4 bases stayed unmatched. The CDR3 has 13 amino acids. Germline lookup yields CDR1 SGHTA and CDR2 FQGNSA. CDR3 sequence: CASSNRGAQPQHF. The CDR3 DNA reads as TGTGCCAGCAGCAACAGGGGAGCTCAGCCCCAGCATTTT.

This clonotype occurred many times. This rearrangement joins TRBV5-1 to TRBJ2-7; 14 nucleotides match TRBD2. The CDR3 consists of 17 residues. Germline V CDR1 and CDR2: SGHRS, YFSETQ. The V segment lost 4 bases and the J segment 3 bases; nucleotides outside the gene matches: 9. This CDR3 reads CASSPQTGLAGGYEQYF. The CDR3 DNA reads TGCGCCAGCAGCCCGCAGACCGGACTAGCGGGAGGCTACGAGCAGTACTTC.

This clonotype was recorded many times. The genes are TRBV15 and TRBJ2-1; D call uncertain. The CDR3 is 12 amino acids. Germline CDR1 LNHNV, CDR2 YYDKDF (reference sequence). V lost 0 bases and J lost 7, with 4 bases in between. The CDR3 spells CATSRDKNEQFF. The CDR3 DNA sequence: TGTGCCACCAGCAGAGATAAAAATGAGCAGTTCTTC.

This clonotype was observed a handful of times. V is TRBV27 and J is TRBJ1-3; the D gene is possibly TRBD1 (5 bases). CDR3 length: 15 amino acids. Germline loops: CDR1 MNHEY, CDR2 SMNVEV (reference sequence). Between the trimmed V and J ends, which lost 3 bases and 0 bases, there was a span of 9 bases. This CDR3 is CASSLWGGSGNTIYF. The CDR3 region has the DNA TGTGCCAGCAGTTTGTGGGGCGGCTCTGGAAACACCATATATTTT.

This clonotype came up many times. CDR3 nucleotide sequence: TGCGCCAGCAATAAAAATGGGGTGAACACTGAAGCTTTCTTT. It specifies CASNKNGVNTEAFF. This chain uses TRBV4-1 with TRBJ1-1, with D unresolved. This CDR3 comprises 14 residues. CDR1 is MGHRA, CDR2 YSYEKL, per germline. The germline V and J ends were trimmed by 7 bases and 0 bases, with 12 bases remaining between them.

This clonotype was observed a few times. J is TRBJ2-2 and V is TRBV18, with D possibly matching TRBD2 (5 bases). The CDR3 is 12 residues long. Germline CDR1 is KGHSH and CDR2 is LQKENI. V was clipped by 3 bases and J by 7 bases, with 6 bases between them. The CDR3, as DNA: TGTGCCAGCTCACCGGAGGTCGGGGAGCTGTTTTTT. As protein: CASSPEVGELFF.